This paragraph reports one T cell receptor beta chain. It lacks a known antigen. Base qualities are missing; no much larger clone stands one base away. TCRbeta CDR3 regions were amplified from genomic DNA using the immunoSEQ Assay, a bias-controlled multiplex PCR. On the authors' methods: Nucleated cell counts per sample were estimated from amplification of reference gene primers within the assay. To quantify the absolute abundance of each unique TCRbeta CDR3 rearrangement, sequence reads were collapsed and filtered. For each sample, productive Simpson clonality was calculated by taking the square root of Simpson's diversity index across productive rearrangements. Imported from immuneACCESS, the table was reduced by TCRdb to in-frame sequences with V and J called. These copies leave out some clones; in studies compared against another copy, an unresolved V gene accounts for under half, and the cause of the remainder is not known. The V and J calls and clone size are taken from that table; D and trimming were inferred from the DNA. The sample profile shows 200,000 or so clones; 70% to 90% of them were found once. The ten largest clones capture roughly 2% of the sample.

V ends up 5 bases short and J 3 bases short, with an unmatched junction base count of 9. The CDR3 sequence holds 15 residues, the cysteine and phenylalanine included. Solely the CDR3 DNA is kept, with 45 bases framed from the first base. CDR1 and CDR2, looked up from the germline V gene (reference sequence), are SEHNR and FQNEAQ. Whole blood was collected in K2EDTA tubes by collaborating institutions according to the institutions' own protocols. For TCRbeta analysis, collaborator samples were shipped as frozen whole blood, as isolated PBMCs, or as DNA extracted from either sample type. This sample stems from a study of blood T cell repertoires in COVID-19 (dated by TCRdb to the early 2020s). In the study overall: Samples covering the acute and convalescent phases of COVID-19 were provided by collaborators in the United States, Italy and Spain. The prospective study material was composed of cDNA or gDNA derived from T cells, B-cell-depleted T cells, or PBMCs. The dataset comprised deeply sampled blood TCRbeta repertoires from subjects exposed to, actively infected with, or recovered from COVID-19. A freely available public database, intended as a resource for researchers studying the immune response to SARS-CoV-2, is where the repertoires were released. The samples were drawn from two sources: the first 160 participants of the ongoing ImmuneRACE study, and 1,200 or so subjects contributed by 6 global collaborators. The sample metadata nearly always contained a de-identified subject ID, COVID-19 status, age in years and sex. Where HLA class I and class II types were available, the types were taken from metadata supplied by the sample provider, not from assay-based typing.

What the work shows at the level of the full study, not this receptor alone: How much clinical and demographic metadata was included differed by source and by participant, and the metadata was provided uncurated.

The sample taken for sequencing was peripheral blood. The chain employs TRBV7-9 and TRBJ2-7; 8 nucleotides in the junction match TRBD2. This TCR derives from a woman aged 45 to 65 with acute or convalescent COVID-19. The CDR3 corresponds to CASSPRTSLGYEQYF. The nucleotide sequence reads TGTGCCAGCAGCCCCAGGACTAGCTTAGGCTACGAGCAGTACTTC. Extended through the reference TRBV7-9 and TRBJ2-7 proteins, this CDR3 yields the full variable domain: DTGVSQNPRHKITKRGQNVTFRCDPISEHNRLYWYRQTLGQGPEFLTYFQNEAQLEKSRLLSDRFSAERPKGSFSTLEIQRTEQGDSAMYLCASSPRTSLGYEQYFGPGTRLTVT.